The 26 T cell receptor beta chains reported below all come from one sample, sequenced in a study of beta chain features in type 1 diabetes. As every portion of the isolated RNA was reverse transcribed, the sequencing read expressed TCRB transcripts. The data were produced by immunoSEQ multiplex PCR, yet TCRdb's version contains in-frame clones alone and is incomplete. Among hundreds of thousands of clones listed, over 11% were seen once. Input material: naive CD4+ T cells from blood. All receptors derive from a man aged 25-45 years in good health.

The J gene is TRBJ2-1, the V gene TRBV15; D is perhaps TRBD2 (5 bases). In germline, CDR1 is LNHNV, CDR2 YYDKDF (reference sequence). Trimming shortened V by 0 bases and J by 3 bases, and 15 bases separated the two germline ends. This CDR3 has 17 amino acids. The CDR3 coding sequence is TGTGCCACCAGCAGAGAAAATAGAGGGAGAGGCTACAATGAGCAGTTCTTC. This sequence encodes CATSRENRGRGYNEQFF. The full variable domain, completed using reference TRBV15 and TRBJ2-1, is DAMVIQNPRYQVTQFGKPVTLSCSQTLNHNVMYWYQQKSSQAPKLLFHYYDKDFNNEADTPDNFQSRRPNTSFCFLDIRSPGLGDTAMYLCATSRENRGRGYNEQFFGPGTRLTVL.

The table lists this clone with a few counts. V is TRBV2 and J is TRBJ2-7; the match to TRBD1 covers 7 bases. CDR3 length equals 14 residues. V was clipped by 4 bases and J by 2 bases; unmatched bases: 5. Germline lookup yields CDR1 SNHLY and CDR2 FYNNEI. The CDR3 bases are TGTGCCAGCAGTGGAGACAGGGTCACCTACGAGCAGTACGTC. Protein product: CASSGDRVTYEQYV.

This clone was observed a handful of times. V and J are TRBV4-3 and TRBJ1-2; D possibly corresponds to TRBD1 (5 bases). The CDR3 spans 15 residues. Germline V gene sequence: CDR1 LGHNA, CDR2 YSLEER. V was shortened by 0 bases and J by 5 bases, with 13 bases between the two germline ends. The CDR3 DNA reads TGCGCCAGCAGCCAAGATCAGTATGGGGCATATGGCTACACCTTC. Its translation: CASSQDQYGAYGYTF.

The chain carries TRBV10-3 and TRBJ2-7, with 7 nucleotides matching TRBD1. Germline trimming cut 3 bases from V and 3 bases from J; bases unmatched to any gene: 8. The CDR3 runs to 15 residues. Germline V gene data show CDR1 as ENHRY and CDR2 as SYGVKD. CDR3 nucleotide sequence: TGTGCCATCAGTGAACAACAGGGGTCCATCTACGAGCAGTACTTC. It is translated as CAISEQQGSIYEQYF.

The chain links TRBV7-8 to TRBJ1-3; D not certain. Trimming took 1 base from V and 0 from J, leaving 7 bases between them. The CDR3 spans 15 residues. Germline CDR1 SGHVS, CDR2 FQNEAQ. CDR3 in amino acids: CASSLGRISGNTIYF. In DNA, the CDR3 is TGTGCCAGCAGCTTAGGACGGATCTCTGGAAACACCATATATTTT.

This clone was seen more than once but under ten times. This chain connects TRBV29-1 to TRBJ2-5, with 7 bases matching TRBD1. Germline CDR1 is SQVTM and CDR2 is ANQGSEA. This CDR3 contains 13 residues. Trimming cost V 5 bases and J 5 bases; bases outside gene matches: 8. DNA of the CDR3: TGCAGCGTTATCGACAGGGTGCGGGAGACCCAGTACTTC. It specifies CSVIDRVRETQYF.

The chain joins TRBV4-3 to TRBJ2-7; 13 nucleotides line up with TRBD2. This CDR3 is built from 16 residues. Unmatched junction bases numbered 1, after V lost 0 bases and J lost 2 bases. Germline-derived CDR1 and CDR2 are LGHNA and YSLEER. The CDR3: CASSQDTSGRAYEQYV. The CDR3 DNA is TGCGCCAGCAGCCAAGATACTAGCGGGAGGGCCTACGAGCAGTACGTC.

The chain joins TRBV14 to TRBJ1-2; D is uncertain. Germline-derived CDR1 and CDR2 are SGHDN and FVKESK. The CDR3 spans 16 residues. Deletions cut 2 bases from V and 4 bases from J, with 17 bases between. This CDR3 is CASSQWAGLGSYGYTF. In DNA, the CDR3 is TGTGCCAGCAGCCAATGGGCGGGCTTGGGAAGCTATGGCTACACCTTC.

J is TRBJ2-3 and V is TRBV7-7; maybe TRBD2 (6 bases). The CDR3 is 15 residues long. Germline lookup yields CDR1 SSHAT and CDR2 FNYEAQ (reference sequence). V lost 2 bases to trimming and J lost 6 bases, with 15 bases between them. The CDR3, as DNA: TGTGCCAGCAGCTTATCCTGGAGGGCGGGGGATACGCAGTATTTT. This encodes CASSLSWRAGDTQYF. The full variable domain, rest sourced from reference TRBV7-7 and TRBJ2-3, is GAGVSQSPRYKVTKRGQDVTLRCDPISSHATLYWYQQALGQGPEFLTYFNYEAQPDKSGLPSDRFSAERPEGSISTLTIQRTEQRDSAMYRCASSLSWRAGDTQYFGPGTRLTVL.

This clone was detected a few times. This chain links TRBV10-3 with TRBJ2-3; possible D gene TRBD1, 5 bases. The V gene lost 4 bases and the J gene lost 2 bases, with 16 bases spanning the gap. There are 16 residues in the CDR3. From germline, CDR1 is ENHRY and CDR2 SYGVKD. The CDR3 DNA is TGTGCCATCAGTGGGCTCGCAGGGTCCCACACAGATACGCAGTATTTT. This gives the protein CAISGLAGSHTDTQYF.

The chain is built from TRBV7-2 and TRBJ2-5; D call uncertain. Trimming took 1 base from V and 4 from J, leaving 16 bases between them. The CDR3 loop spans 16 amino acids. CDR1 is SGHTA and CDR2 is FQGNSA in the germline V gene. DNA for the CDR3: TGTGCCAGCAGCTTAGATACGAGAGAGTGGGGAGAGACCCAGTACTTC. It encodes CASSLDTREWGETQYF.

The chain joins TRBV9 to TRBJ1-2, with 7 positions matching TRBD1. This CDR3 spans 11 amino acids. Trimming cost V 5 bases and J 8 bases; bases outside gene matches: 3. The germline V gene has CDR1 SGDLS and CDR2 YYNGEE. The CDR3 region has the DNA TGTGCCAGCAGAGGGGGCGACGGCTACACCTTC. It translates to CASRGGDGYTF.

The chain joins TRBV7-2 to TRBJ2-1, with D perhaps matching TRBD2 (6 bases). Trimming left V 5 bases short and J 5 bases short, with 16 bases between. CDR3 length: 15 amino acids. Germline V gives CDR1 SGHTA, CDR2 FQGNSA. In DNA, the CDR3 is TGTGCCAGCAGCCCACTAAAGGGACTCCACAATGAGCAGTTCTTC. This gives the protein CASSPLKGLHNEQFF.

This clone was detected a few times. The CDR3 DNA is TGTGCCTGGAGGGATTTAGCGGGAGTAGGTGGTGAGCAGTTCTTC. This sequence encodes CAWRDLAGVGGEQFF. The chain links TRBV30 to TRBJ2-1; TRBD2 matches 9 bases. Germline V gives CDR1 GTSNPN, CDR2 SVGIG (reference sequence). CDR3 length: 15 amino acids. V gave up 3 bases and J gave up 9 bases; unmatched junction bases: 12.

This clone came up a few times. The rearrangement uses TRBV9 and TRBJ2-5; D gene uncertain. Per germline, CDR1 SGDLS and CDR2 YYNGEE. Trimming pared 0 bases from V and 2 bases from J, leaving 14 bases between. The CDR3 sequence is 16 residues long. The DNA for the CDR3 is TGTGCCAGCAGCGTAGTTGGTAAACTCGGGCAAGAGACCCAGTACTTC. Encoded protein: CASSVVGKLGQETQYF. The full variable domain, in which reference TRBV9 and TRBJ2-5 provide the parts outside the CDR3, is DSGVTQTPKHLITATGQRVTLRCSPRSGDLSVYWYQQSLDQGLQFLIQYYNGEERAKGNILERFSAQQFPDLHSELNLSSLELGDSALYFCASSVVGKLGQETQYFGPGTRLLVL.

The genes are TRBV29-1 and TRBJ2-3; TRBD1 matches at 11 bases. The CDR3 runs 13 residues. V shed 8 bases, J shed 6 bases, and the junction held 7 bases outside the gene matches. Germline loops: CDR1 SQVTM, CDR2 ANQGSEA. In DNA, the CDR3 is TGCAGCTTCGGACAGGGGGCGGGTGATACGCAGTATTTT. Its translation is CSFGQGAGDTQYF.

This clone was observed a handful of times. The rearrangement uses TRBV7-6 and TRBJ2-6; D not certain. The CDR3 is made up of 15 amino acids. Germline CDR1 and CDR2: SGHVS and FNYEAQ. The V end lost 4 bases, the J end lost 4 bases, and 11 bases lay between the germline ends. The CDR3: CASSSPFGGANVLTF. The DNA of the CDR3 is TGTGCCAGCAGCTCCCCTTTTGGGGGGGCCAACGTCCTGACTTTC. The full variable domain, in which reference TRBV7-6 and TRBJ2-6 provide the parts outside the CDR3, is GAGVSQSPRYKVTKRGQDVALRCDPISGHVSLYWYRQALGQGPEFLTYFNYEAQQDKSGLPNDRFSAERPEGSISTLTIQRTEQRDSAMYRCASSSPFGGANVLTFGAGSRLTVL.

V is TRBV10-3 and J is TRBJ1-1; maybe TRBD1 (5 bases). Germline lookup yields CDR1 ENHRY and CDR2 SYGVKD. The CDR3 runs to 13 residues. The germline V and J ends were trimmed by 6 bases and 2 bases, with 10 bases remaining between them. The CDR3 region has the DNA TGTGCCATCAGATTCGACAGAAACACTGAAGCTTTCTTT. Translating it yields CAIRFDRNTEAFF.

This clone was picked up a small number of times. The chain uses TRBV6-5 and TRBJ2-5; D remains unclear. V lost 3 bases and J lost 2, with 13 bases in between. The CDR3 is 15 amino acids. From germline, CDR1 is MNHEY and CDR2 SVGAGI. CDR3 region: CASSYSELLQETQYF. CDR3 sequence (DNA): TGTGCCAGCAGTTATTCGGAACTCTTACAAGAGACCCAGTACTTC.

Regarding this clone: The same CDR3 arises from other DNA sequences in this sample as well. The V gene is TRBV30, the J gene TRBJ1-1; unclear D gene. The CDR3 runs 13 residues. V lost 0 bases to trimming and J lost 8 bases, with 13 bases between them. Germline lookup yields CDR1 GTSNPN and CDR2 SVGIG (reference sequence). The CDR3 region has the DNA TGTGCCTGGAGTGTACGCCAGGCGGGGGAAGCTTTCTTT. Residues: CAWSVRQAGEAFF. Based on the CDR3 plus reference TRBV30 and TRBJ1-1, the full variable domain is SQTIHQWPATLVQPVGSPLSLECTVEGTSNPNLYWYRQAAGRGLQLLFYSVGIGQISSEVPQNLSASRPQDRQFILSSKKLLLSDSGFYLCAWSVRQAGEAFFGQGTRLTVV.

The table lists this clone with a few counts. The J gene is TRBJ2-5, the V gene TRBV4-3; 7 positions agree with TRBD1. Germline trimming cut 5 bases from V and 7 bases from J; bases unmatched to any gene: 10. The CDR3 is 14 residues long. Germline CDR1 reads LGHNA; CDR2 reads YSLEER. CDR3 DNA: TGCGCCAGCAGCAAAGCCCAGGGGGAAGCGACCCAGTACTTC. Its translation: CASSKAQGEATQYF.

This clone was found a few times. V usage is TRBV13 and J usage is TRBJ2-1; 9 nucleotides align to TRBD1. CDR1 PRHDT and CDR2 FYEKMQ come from the germline V gene (reference sequence). The V and J ends lost 4 bases and 2 bases, in that order; junction bases with no gene match: 15. This CDR3 has 19 residues. DNA for the CDR3: TGTGCCAGCAGCTCCCCAAACGCGGGGACAGGGTCCACCTACAATGAGCAGTTCTTC. As protein: CASSSPNAGTGSTYNEQFF.

On this clone itself: Other DNA sequences within the sample encode an identical CDR3. This chain joins TRBV9 and TRBJ1-1; D is unresolved. V lost 0 bases, J lost 6 bases, and 9 bases lay in between. CDR1 is SGDLS and CDR2 is YYNGEE in the germline V gene. This CDR3 contains 13 residues. The chain's CDR3 is CASSVVTGAEAFF. The DNA of the CDR3 is TGTGCCAGCAGCGTAGTTACCGGCGCTGAAGCTTTCTTT. Full variable domain (outside the CDR3, taken from reference TRBV9 and TRBJ1-1): DSGVTQTPKHLITATGQRVTLRCSPRSGDLSVYWYQQSLDQGLQFLIQYYNGEERAKGNILERFSAQQFPDLHSELNLSSLELGDSALYFCASSVVTGAEAFFGQGTRLTVV.

The J gene is TRBJ1-1, the V gene TRBV9, with D hard to call. The CDR3 consists of 13 residues. Germline V lookup: CDR1 SGDLS, CDR2 YYNGEE. Trimming pared 2 bases from V and 0 bases from J, leaving 5 bases between. The CDR3 here is CASSVVMNTEAFF. For the CDR3, the DNA is TGTGCCAGCAGCGTTGTAATGAACACTGAAGCTTTCTTT.

This chain connects TRBV10-3 to TRBJ1-4, with 7 bases fitting TRBD1. The CDR3 is made up of 17 amino acids. CDR1 is ENHRY and CDR2 is SYGVKD in the germline V gene. Unmatched junction bases numbered 14, after V lost 6 bases and J lost 4 bases. The DNA for the CDR3 is TGTGCCATCAGCAACATTCCTCCGGGACAGATTAATGAAAAACTGTTTTTT. Translation: CAISNIPPGQINEKLFF.

The V and J genes are TRBV13 and TRBJ2-1, with 14 bases lining up with TRBD2. The V gene's germline CDR1 is PRHDT and CDR2 FYEKMQ (reference sequence). This CDR3 region has 17 residues. Trimming removed 3 bases from V and 5 bases from J; junction bases left unmatched: 6. Written as DNA, the CDR3 is TGTGCCAGCAGCTTCGGGACTAGCGGGAGTGTGCACAATGAGCAGTTCTTC. It translates to CASSFGTSGSVHNEQFF.